The present T cell receptor beta chain was sequenced within a study of OX40 agonist ivuxolimab in advanced cancers. Using immunoSEQ multiplex PCR, the repertoire was profiled, and TCRdb retains in-frame clones only, with some absent. The sample contains some 110,000 clones, about nine tenths of which appear only once. After removal of 3 bases from V and 3 bases from J, the junction contained 11 bases not matched to a gene. This CDR3 has 16 residues. Germline assignment: CDR1 SGDLS and CDR2 YYNGEE. The chain couples TRBV9 to TRBJ2-7; 8 positions match TRBD1. Sample: CD4+ or CD8+ T cells sorted from blood, taken in a trial of the OX40 agonist ivuxolimab. The TCR sequence derives from an adult with an advanced solid tumor such as melanoma, head and neck, liver or kidney cancer. The CDR3 DNA follows: TGTGCCAGCAGCGCCTCGTGGACAGGGAACGGCTACGAGCAGTACTTC. The encoded protein is CASSASWTGNGYEQYF.